A single sample is the source of the 19 T cell receptor beta chains below, sequenced in a study of T cells after posttransplantation cyclophosphamide. TCRdb keeps only in-frame clones here, not all; method: immunoSEQ multiplex PCR. The sample shows 25,000 to 35,000 clones, no singletons; the ten largest hold about 4.3%. Specimen: PBMCs. All receptors derive from a woman aged 25 to 39 in good health and a related stem cell transplant donor.

This clone appeared many times. The chain uses TRBV4-1 and TRBJ1-2, with D possibly being TRBD1 (6 bases). Germline CDR1 and CDR2: MGHRA and YSYEKL. CDR3 size: 14 residues. Trimming cost V 1 base and J 2 bases, with 8 bases left between them. The CDR3 sequence is CASSQADRNYGYTF. Here the CDR3 DNA reads TGCGCCAGCAGCCAAGCCGACAGGAACTATGGCTACACCTTC.

This clone was seen at least ten times. The chain couples TRBV6-1 to TRBJ2-1; D gene uncertain. Germline CDR1 MNHNS, CDR2 SASEGT. With 7 bases removed from V and 4 bases from J, the gap between germline ends came to 8 bases. The CDR3 is 12 residues long. Written as DNA, the CDR3 is TGTGCCAGCATTGCAGTTTACAATGAGCAGTTCTTC. It yields the protein CASIAVYNEQFF.

Within the sample, this clone is medium-sized. This chain uses TRBV6-6 with TRBJ1-1, with D perhaps TRBD1 (5 bases). Trimming removed 2 bases at V and 8 bases at J, with 9 bases between. The germline V gene encodes CDR1 MNHNY and CDR2 SVGAGI (reference sequence). This CDR3 has 12 amino acids. Here the CDR3 reads CASSYRGVEAFF. CDR3 DNA sequence: TGTGCCAGCAGTTACAGGGGAGTGGAAGCTTTCTTT.

This clone was recorded at least ten times. The chain employs TRBV4-3 and TRBJ2-1, with D possibly TRBD2 on 5 matching bases. V was pared by 0 bases and J by 12 bases, with 12 bases between. This CDR3 spans 13 amino acids. Germline V lookup: CDR1 LGHNA, CDR2 YSLEER. CDR3 in amino acids: CASSQDLGEGQFF. Here the CDR3 DNA reads TGCGCCAGCAGCCAAGATCTTGGAGAGGGGCAGTTCTTC.

This clone was seen repeatedly, ten times or more. The gene calls are TRBV7-8 and TRBJ2-1; D not resolved. The CDR3 contains 14 residues. Germline V gene lookup returns CDR1 SGHVS and CDR2 FQNEAQ. The V end was cut by 5 bases, the J end by 5 bases, with 13 bases between. Written as DNA, the CDR3 is TGTGCCAGCAGCGTCGGCAGGAGAAACAATGAGCAGTTCTTC. Translated: CASSVGRRNNEQFF.

This sequence joins TRBV27 and TRBJ1-6, with TRBD1 matching over 8 bases. Trimming cost V 3 bases and J 9 bases; bases outside gene matches: 16. The germline gives CDR1 MNHEY, CDR2 SMNVEV (reference sequence). This CDR3 region has 18 residues. The DNA of the CDR3 is TGTGCCAGCAGTTTCCTAGGACAGGGTGAATATGGTAGTTCACCCCTCCACTTT. Protein: CASSFLGQGEYGSSPLHF.

There are a few counts of this clone. The V call is TRBV4-2, the J call TRBJ2-7; D may be TRBD2 (6 bases). The germline V gene encodes CDR1 LGHNA and CDR2 YNFKEQ. V dropped 4 bases and J dropped 4 bases, with 17 bases sitting between them. The CDR3 totals 15 residues. CDR3 bases: TGTGCCAGCAGCCCACCGGGGCGGGGAAAATACGAGCAGTACTTC. This sequence encodes CASSPPGRGKYEQYF.

In this sample, this clone turned up many times. J is TRBJ1-1 and V is TRBV7-2, with 7 bases aligning to TRBD1. Trimming took 5 bases from V and 1 from J; bases not matched to a gene: 4. There are 14 residues in the CDR3. In germline, CDR1 is SGHTA, CDR2 FQGNSA. CDR3 in DNA: TGTGCCAGCAGCGCAAGACAGGGGAACACTGAAGCTTTCTTT. This codes for CASSARQGNTEAFF.

Ten or more counts support this clone. The genes are TRBV10-3 and TRBJ2-2; 13 nucleotides match TRBD2. This CDR3 is built from 15 residues. Per the germline V gene, CDR1 is ENHRY and CDR2 is SYGVKD. With 6 bases clipped from V and 3 bases from J, the junction kept 1 base outside the gene matches. The CDR3 protein is CAIRGTSGDTGELFF. The CDR3, as DNA: TGTGCCATCAGGGGGACTAGCGGGGACACCGGGGAGCTGTTTTTT.

This clone is labeled medium-sized. This chain joins TRBV19 and TRBJ1-1; D unclear. Trimming stripped 0 bases from V and 6 bases from J, with 8 bases between. This CDR3 region has 13 residues. The germline CDR1 and CDR2 sequences are LNHDA and SQIVND (reference sequence). The CDR3 sequence is CASSIESSAEAFF. As DNA, the CDR3 is TGTGCCAGTAGTATAGAATCAAGCGCTGAAGCTTTCTTT.

The CDR3 loop reads CSVGQGNGLVTGELFF. The DNA of the CDR3 is TGCAGCGTAGGACAGGGTAACGGTTTAGTGACCGGGGAGCTGTTTTTT. This chain links TRBV29-1 with TRBJ2-2; 8 bases are shared with TRBD1. Germline lookup yields CDR1 SQVTM and CDR2 ANQGSEA. The V and J ends lost 6 bases and 5 bases, in that order; junction bases with no gene match: 14. The CDR3 is made up of 16 amino acids.

This clone was picked up a small number of times. This chain links TRBV5-4 with TRBJ2-3; TRBD1 is a possible D gene (6 bases). CDR1 and CDR2 from the germline V gene are SGHNT and YYREEE (reference sequence). V lost 4 bases and J 3 bases, leaving 9 bases between the germline ends. CDR3 length equals 13 residues. CDR3 residues: CASSPQGTDTQYF. The CDR3 region has the DNA TGTGCCAGCAGCCCTCAGGGGACAGATACGCAGTATTTT.

The table lists this clone with many counts. This chain links TRBV12-3 or TRBV12-4 with TRBJ1-2; 9 bases match TRBD1. The CDR3 contains 13 residues. V gave up 6 bases and J gave up 6 bases; unmatched junction bases: 5. In DNA, the CDR3 is TGTGCCAGCAGGCCCGGGACAGGGAATGGCTACACCTTC. Its protein product is CASRPGTGNGYTF.

This clone was picked up many times. The chain employs TRBV12-3 or TRBV12-4 and TRBJ2-1, with 11 nucleotides matching TRBD2. V dropped 6 bases and J dropped 13; count of bases not matched to a gene: 11. This CDR3 has 14 amino acids. CDR3 in DNA: TGTGCCAGCAGCCCTAGCGGGGGGAATCGCCCCCAGTTCTTC. Protein: CASSPSGGNRPQFF.

The sample holds many counts of this clone. The rearrangement links TRBV27 to TRBJ2-1; 7 bases match TRBD1. With V trimmed by 7 bases and J by 0 bases, 6 bases remained unmatched. The CDR3 has 15 amino acids. Germline CDR1 and CDR2: MNHEY and SMNVEV (reference sequence). CDR3 loop: CASILNRGSYNEQFF. CDR3 in DNA: TGTGCCAGCATTCTTAACAGGGGCTCCTACAATGAGCAGTTCTTC.

This clone was detected ten times or more. V gene TRBV10-1 combines with J gene TRBJ2-1, with 9 nucleotides matching TRBD1. Germline V gene sequence: CDR1 WNHNN, CDR2 SYGVQD (reference sequence). The length of the CDR3 is 10 residues. Germline trimming cut 7 bases from V and 14 bases from J; bases unmatched to any gene: 3. CDR3 DNA sequence: TGCGCCAGCAACCGGGACAGGGAGTTCTTC. It translates to CASNRDREFF.

The chain employs TRBV5-5 and TRBJ1-5; the D gene is possibly TRBD1 (5 bases). The germline V and J ends were trimmed by 1 base and 6 bases, with 17 bases remaining between them. The CDR3 loop spans 16 amino acids. In germline, CDR1 is SGHKS, CDR2 YYEKEE (reference sequence). In DNA form, the CDR3 reads TGTGCCAGCAGCTTGCAAGGGGCGGGGGTCAGTCAGCCCCAGCATTTT. This translates into CASSLQGAGVSQPQHF.

In this sample, this clone turned up many times. The J gene is TRBJ2-2, the V gene TRBV27; 7 nucleotides line up with TRBD1. CDR1 is MNHEY and CDR2 is SMNVEV in the germline V gene (reference sequence). V lost 2 bases to trimming and J lost 3 bases; unmatched junction nucleotides: 6. The CDR3 is made up of 16 amino acids. CDR3: CASSLRQGVYTGELFF. CDR3 coding DNA: TGTGCCAGCAGTTTAAGGCAGGGGGTATACACCGGGGAGCTGTTTTTT.

This clone has at least ten counts. The chain has TRBV5-1 and TRBJ1-2; D is ambiguous. This CDR3 is 15 amino acids long. Germline assignment: CDR1 SGHRS and CDR2 YFSETQ. V gave up 5 bases and J gave up 4 bases, with 18 bases separating them. The CDR3 loop reads CASRYDSSGTYGYTF. The CDR3 DNA is TGCGCCAGCAGATACGATTCATCGGGTACCTATGGCTACACCTTC.